This T cell receptor (beta chain) was documented in a study of PD-1 blockade in classical Hodgkin lymphoma. Across the whole study: A 3 mg/kg intravenous dose of nivolumab was received by patients every 2 weeks.

Overall study results and limits: Causes of the repertoire differences remain undefined, possibly disease activity or prior therapy. TCR diversity rose significantly by C4D1 in CD4+ but not CD8+ cells. Excluded were patients who started nivolumab under 1 year after ASCT, a group that had lower diversity.

Concerning this clone: Its target is unknown.

The assay was immunoSEQ multiplex PCR, and TCRdb's table has in-frame clones only and misses some. The sample lists about 27,000 clones; almost 90% were seen once. The CDR3 loop spans 10 amino acids. V was trimmed by 4 bases and J by 4 bases, leaving 0 bases between them. Per the germline V gene, CDR1 is SGHAT and CDR2 is FQNNGV. Each patient's relapse followed autologous stem cell transplantation, and brentuximab vedotin exposure varied. It was by magnetic negative selection that CD8+ T cells were isolated from thawed PBMCs. The sequences come from CD8+ T cells from blood, collected at baseline. The receptor was derived from a human donor with classical Hodgkin lymphoma. The chain recombines TRBV11-2 with TRBJ2-3, with D uncertain. The CDR3 spells CASSSDTQYF. As DNA, the CDR3 is TGTGCCAGCAGCTCAGATACGCAGTATTTT.